This record looks at one T cell receptor beta chain sequence and its context. These data are taken from a study of blood T cell repertoires in COVID-19. The germline V gene has CDR1 KGHSH and CDR2 LQKENI. The CDR3 length is 15 residues. The J segment lost 4 bases and the V segment lost 6 bases, leaving 8 bases of the junction unmatched. Adults between roughly 18 and 89 years of age took part from 20 to 25 US areas. Which cohort a participant joined came from the clinical history participants gave. Recovered participants had two consecutive negative NP/OP PCR tests, healthcare professional clearance, or symptom resolution. Under the authors' procedure: Scientists estimated how many nucleated cells there were by amplifying reference gene primers. Repertoires were generated with immunoSEQ multiplex PCR, while TCRdb's copy carries only in-frame clones and drops some. V, J and clone size reflect that table, while D and trimming were determined from the DNA. This sample yields 90,000 to 120,000 clones, of which 80% to 90% are seen a single time; less than 3.5% belongs to the top ten.

Material for sequencing was PBMCs or T cells enriched from blood (not recorded which). The TCR originated in a woman between 45 and 60 years old who had recovered from COVID-19. V and J are TRBV18 and TRBJ1-2; 10 nucleotides agree with TRBD1. The CDR3 sequence is CASSSGTGEAYGYTF. CDR3 nucleotide sequence: TGTGCCAGCTCCTCGGGGACAGGGGAAGCCTATGGCTACACCTTC.